This T cell receptor beta chain was captured in a study of blood T cell repertoires in COVID-19. About the research overall: The samples span acute and convalescent COVID-19 from the United States, Italy and Spain. T cells, B-cell-depleted T cells, or PBMCs supplied cDNA or gDNA.

This CDR3 has 15 residues. J lost 3 bases, V lost 3 bases, and 8 bases had no gene match. CDR1 is MNHEY and CDR2 is SMNVEV in the germline V gene (reference sequence). Enrollment of patients from Seattle took place during active infection, with longitudinal follow-up. Original data processing: From reference gene primer amplification, estimates of nucleated cell counts were derived. TCRdb's copy holds only in-frame clones and misses some; the assay was immunoSEQ multiplex PCR. The DNA gave D and trimming, while V, J and clone size come from that table. Found here are 180,000 or so clones, approximately 80% of them singletons; the top ten hold around 6.7%.

The chain joins TRBV27 to TRBJ2-7; 7 bases match TRBD1. The clonotype comes from a woman aged 40 to 55 with COVID-19, enrolled during active disease. The sample was peripheral blood. DNA for the CDR3: TGTGCCAGCAGTTTCCTGACAGGGAACCTCTACGAGCAGTACTTC. This gives the protein CASSFLTGNLYEQYF.